A selection of T cell receptor beta chains follows, all from one sample in a study of cytomegalovirus exposure and HLA in healthy donors. Profiled with immunoSEQ multiplex PCR; TCRdb holds only in-frame clones, not every one. Of over 100,000 clones listed, 85% to 90% are singletons. The source material was PBMCs. The receptors stem from a woman aged 18-29 years in good health and CMV-seronegative. CDR3s include the opening cysteine and the closing phenylalanine or tryptophan. D genes are given only for firm matches. Clone size is given for some rows only: seen once, a few or many times, or a class if the clone is expanded.

clone size | J gene | V gene | D gene | CDR3 protein | CDR3 DNA
NA | TRBJ1-1 | TRBV27 | TRBD1 | CASSLGQGATNTEAFF | TGTGCCAGCAGTTTAGGACAGGGGGCCACGAACACTGAAGCTTTCTTT
NA | TRBJ2-5 | TRBV7-8 | NA | CASSLGRGWGIGETQYF | TGTGCCAGCAGCTTAGGGAGGGGATGGGGGATCGGGGAGACCCAGTACTTC
once | TRBJ2-3 | TRBV5-1 | NA | CASSLAGRTDTQYF | TGCGCCAGCAGCCTCGCAGGGCGAACAGATACGCAGTATTTT
NA | TRBJ1-2 | TRBV28 | TRBD1 | CASSLTRTGHGYTF | TGTGCCAGCAGTCTAACCCGGACAGGTCACGGCTACACCTTC
NA | TRBJ2-3 | TRBV4-3 | TRBD2 | CASSQLGLAGGRPTDTQYF | TGCGCCAGCAGCCAACTCGGGCTAGCGGGGGGCCGCCCTACAGATACGCAGTATTTT
NA | TRBJ2-3 | TRBV5-1 | NA | CASSLLGGFTDTQYF | TGCGCCAGCAGCTTGCTTGGGGGCTTCACAGATACGCAGTATTTT
NA | TRBJ1-3 | TRBV19 | NA | CASTSAMGRGNTIYF | TGTGCCAGTACATCTGCGATGGGCAGGGGAAACACCATATATTTT
NA | TRBJ2-7 | TRBV11-2 | TRBD2 | CASSIGLVSYEQYF | TGTGCCAGCAGCATAGGACTAGTCTCCTACGAGCAGTACTTC
NA | TRBJ2-7 | TRBV30 | TRBD2 | CAWRGLAGDSPNEQYF | TGTGCCTGGAGAGGGCTAGCGGGAGACTCACCGAACGAGCAGTACTTC
NA | TRBJ2-7 | TRBV29-1 | TRBD1 | CSVVTGQRPYEQYF | TGCAGCGTGGTAACGGGACAGCGACCCTACGAGCAGTACTTC
NA | TRBJ2-7 | TRBV7-6 | NA | CASSPLNTGPEQYF | TGTGCCAGCAGCCCGCTAAATACAGGCCCCGAGCAGTACTTC
few | TRBJ2-3 | TRBV7-9 | NA | CASSFAGPPDTQYF | TGTGCCAGCAGCTTTGCAGGGCCCCCAGATACGCAGTATTTT
NA | TRBJ2-7 | TRBV4-3 | TRBD2 | CASSQGGGTYEQYF | TGCGCCAGCAGCCAAGGGGGGGGTACCTACGAGCAGTACTTC
NA | TRBJ2-7 | TRBV27 | TRBD2 | CASTRLAGHEQYF | TGTGCCAGCACAAGACTAGCGGGGCACGAGCAGTACTTC
NA | TRBJ1-2 | TRBV5-1 | TRBD1 | CASSREGQGDGYTF | TGCGCCAGCAGCCGCGAGGGACAGGGCGATGGCTACACCTTC
NA | TRBJ2-5 | TRBV4-2 | NA | CASSQDTTKRPQYF | TGTGCCAGCAGCCAAGATACTACCAAGAGACCCCAGTACTTC
NA | TRBJ2-2 | TRBV9 | NA | CASSSRYQGANTGELFF | TGTGCCAGCAGCTCCCGCTACCAGGGTGCAAACACCGGGGAGCTGTTTTTT
once | TRBJ1-1 | TRBV9 | TRBD1 | CASSVDPDPHRGLNTEAFF | TGTGCCAGCAGCGTAGATCCCGACCCCCACAGGGGGCTGAACACTGAAGCTTTCTTT
NA | TRBJ1-5 | TRBV10-2 | TRBD1 | CASSAAGTGGVNQPQHF | TGCGCCAGCAGTGCAGCCGGGACAGGGGGCGTCAATCAGCCCCAGCATTTT
NA | TRBJ1-2 | TRBV19 | NA | CASSSWHQGFYGYTF | TGTGCCAGTAGTTCGTGGCACCAGGGATTCTATGGCTACACCTTC
NA | TRBJ2-5 | TRBV30 | NA | CAWSGAGRETQYF | TGTGCCTGGAGTGGGGCGGGGAGGGAGACCCAGTACTTC
NA | TRBJ1-2 | TRBV29-1 | TRBD1 | CSGQGLGGYTF | TGCAGCGGACAGGGGCTAGGGGGCTACACCTTC
NA | TRBJ2-7 | TRBV7-9 | NA | CASSPSEQGYEQYF | TGTGCCAGCAGCCCCTCGGAACAGGGCTACGAGCAGTACTTC
NA | TRBJ2-5 | TRBV7-2 | NA | CASSLSSIETQYF | TGTGCCAGCAGCTTATCCAGTATAGAGACCCAGTACTTC
NA | TRBJ1-6 | TRBV7-9 | NA | CASSPDTGSISPLHF | TGTGCCAGCAGCCCGGACACAGGGTCAATTTCACCCCTCCACTTT
NA | TRBJ2-7 | TRBV10-3 | TRBD1 | CAIRTGTGSYEQYF | TGTGCCATCAGGACCGGGACAGGGTCCTACGAGCAGTACTTC
NA | TRBJ2-4 | TRBV6-5 | NA | CASSYYREGKNIQYF | TGTGCCAGCAGCTACTACAGGGAAGGCAAAAACATTCAGTACTTC
few | TRBJ2-7 | TRBV14 | TRBD2 | CASSPPGGGIDEQYF | TGTGCCAGCAGCCCGCCCGGGGGGGGGATCGACGAGCAGTACTTC
NA | TRBJ2-3 | TRBV5-1 | NA | CASSSGQRTDTQYF | TGCGCCAGCAGCTCAGGGCAAAGAACAGATACGCAGTATTTT
NA | TRBJ2-2 | TRBV5-4 | TRBD1 | CASSPIGTGNTGELFF | TGTGCCAGCAGCCCGATCGGGACAGGGAACACCGGGGAGCTGTTTTTT
NA | TRBJ2-7 | TRBV7-2 | TRBD2 | CASSLIAGGRYEQYF | TGTGCCAGCAGCTTAATAGCGGGGGGGCGTTACGAGCAGTACTTC
NA | TRBJ2-7 | TRBV13 | TRBD1 | CASSPRTGSYEQYF | TGTGCCAGCAGCCCTAGGACAGGTTCCTACGAGCAGTACTTC
NA | TRBJ2-7 | TRBV9 | NA | CASSVDSRTYEQYF | TGTGCCAGCAGCGTAGATAGCAGAACCTACGAGCAGTACTTC
NA | TRBJ1-1 | TRBV7-3 | TRBD1 | CASSPGQGNTEAFF | TGTGCCAGCAGCCCCGGACAGGGGAACACTGAAGCTTTCTTT
NA | TRBJ1-1 | TRBV29-1 | NA | CSVVEVHTEAFF | TGCAGCGTTGTGGAGGTTCACACTGAAGCTTTCTTT
NA | TRBJ1-5 | TRBV7-9 | NA | CASSLGGNNQPQHF | TGTGCCAGCAGCTTGGGGGGTAACAATCAGCCCCAGCATTTT
NA | TRBJ2-7 | TRBV7-2 | NA | CASSSEYYAYEQYF | TGTGCCAGCAGCTCCGAATACTACGCCTACGAGCAGTACTTC
NA | TRBJ2-1 | TRBV4-3 | NA | CASSQDPFGSKGPYNEQFF | TGCGCCAGCAGCCAAGATCCCTTCGGGAGTAAGGGCCCCTACAATGAGCAGTTCTTC
NA | TRBJ2-5 | TRBV13 | TRBD2 | CASSLDVGLAGNGGLVQETQYF | TGTGCCAGCAGCTTAGACGTGGGACTAGCGGGAAACGGTGGTCTGGTCCAAGAGACCCAGTACTTC
few | TRBJ2-7 | TRBV11-2 | NA | CASSLRTDFYEQYF | TGTGCCAGCAGCTTACGGACAGACTTCTACGAGCAGTACTTC
NA | TRBJ2-2 | TRBV7-2 | NA | CASRWGGPETGELFF | TGTGCCAGCCGTTGGGGGGGGCCCGAGACCGGGGAGCTGTTTTTT
NA | TRBJ2-1 | TRBV10-2 | TRBD2 | CASRGTSGVWSSYNEQFF | TGCGCCAGCAGAGGGACTAGCGGGGTGTGGTCTTCTTACAATGAGCAGTTCTTC
NA | TRBJ1-1 | TRBV10-3 | TRBD1 | CAIRGTGAEAFF | TGTGCCATCAGGGGGACAGGGGCTGAAGCTTTCTTT
NA | TRBJ1-1 | TRBV28 | NA | CASGTHQGLQAQGTEAFF | TGTGCCAGCGGGACACATCAGGGGTTACAAGCCCAGGGCACTGAAGCTTTCTTT
NA | TRBJ2-3 | TRBV6-1 | TRBD2 | CASSEVLSGSSTDTQYF | TGTGCCAGCAGTGAAGTCTTAAGCGGGAGTAGCACAGATACGCAGTATTTT
NA | TRBJ1-2 | TRBV29-1 | TRBD1 | CSVEPYRGDGYTF | TGCAGCGTTGAACCGTACAGGGGAGATGGCTACACCTTC
NA | TRBJ1-5 | TRBV28 | TRBD1 | CASSFGTESNQPQHF | TGTGCCAGCAGTTTCGGGACAGAGAGCAATCAGCCCCAGCATTTT
NA | TRBJ2-7 | TRBV5-6 | NA | CASSLPQRGPTYEQYF | TGTGCCAGCAGCCTTCCTCAGAGAGGGCCCACCTACGAGCAGTACTTC